Shown below are 10 T cell receptor beta chains from a single sample sequenced in a study of control samples from healthy donors and cancer patients. The data were produced by immunoSEQ multiplex PCR, yet TCRdb's version contains in-frame clones alone and is incomplete. Here the sample spans about 130,000 clones, around 93% being singletons. Sequencing was performed on PBMCs. Receptors originate from a middle-aged man with head and neck cancer.

The V call is TRBV7-8, the J call TRBJ1-1, with D hard to call. V dropped 1 base and J dropped 5 bases, with 11 bases sitting between them. This CDR3 comprises 14 residues. The germline CDR1 and CDR2 sequences are SGHVS and FQNEAQ. CDR3 protein: CASSLVARTTEAFF. DNA for the CDR3: TGTGCCAGCAGCTTAGTCGCGAGAACGACTGAAGCTTTCTTT.

V usage is TRBV7-8 and J usage is TRBJ2-3; a weak D match, TRBD1 (6 bases). CDR3 length: 13 residues. Trimming stripped 1 base from V and 4 bases from J, with 6 bases between. Germline CDR1 is SGHVS and CDR2 is FQNEAQ. The CDR3 here is CASSLEGADTQYF. In DNA, the CDR3 is TGTGCCAGCAGCTTAGAGGGGGCAGATACGCAGTATTTT. The entire variable domain, with the rest obtained from reference TRBV7-8 and TRBJ2-3, is as follows: GAGVSQSPRYKVAKRGQDVALRCDPISGHVSLFWYQQALGQGPEFLTYFQNEAQLDKSGLPSDRFFAERPEGSVSTLKIQRTQQEDSAVYLCASSLEGADTQYFGPGTRLTVL.

The CDR3: CASSEQGLHEQYF. The CDR3, as DNA: TGTGCCAGTAGCGAACAGGGTCTCCACGAGCAGTACTTC. The rearrangement uses TRBV19 and TRBJ2-7; D is possibly TRBD1 (6 bases). CDR1 and CDR2 from the germline V gene are LNHDA and SQIVND (reference sequence). Trimming took off 6 bases at V and 5 bases at J, with 14 bases between the two ends. This CDR3 region has 13 residues.

This chain uses TRBV20-1 with TRBJ2-5; D gene uncertain. The CDR3 spans 11 residues. Germline CDR1 is DFQATT and CDR2 is SNEGSKA (reference sequence). With 2 bases removed from V and 3 bases from J, the gap between germline ends came to 4 bases. The CDR3: CSARFEETQYF. The CDR3 DNA is TGCAGTGCTAGATTTGAAGAGACCCAGTACTTC.

This clone was seen only once. V is TRBV27 and J is TRBJ2-1, with D possibly matching TRBD1 (6 bases). Trimming took off 4 bases at V and 9 bases at J, with 13 bases between the two ends. The CDR3 runs 13 residues. Germline V lookup: CDR1 MNHEY, CDR2 SMNVEV (reference sequence). This CDR3 reads CASSSYRVREQFF. The CDR3 DNA reads TGTGCCAGCAGTTCTTACAGGGTTCGTGAGCAGTTCTTC.

The gene calls are TRBV7-9 and TRBJ2-1; TRBD2 matches at 8 bases. Looked up from germline, CDR1 is SEHNR and CDR2 is FQNEAQ (reference sequence). This CDR3 spans 15 amino acids. V shed 2 bases and J 5 bases; nucleotides not matched to a gene: 5. The chain's CDR3 is CASSLMGLVDNEQFF. As DNA, the CDR3 is TGTGCCAGCAGCTTAATGGGACTAGTCGACAATGAGCAGTTCTTC.

The chain employs TRBV18 and TRBJ2-7; D is undetermined. The CDR3 has 13 residues. Germline assignment: CDR1 KGHSH and CDR2 LQKENI. V was pared by 5 bases and J by 4 bases, with 12 bases between. The CDR3: CASSKTAGYEQYF. The DNA of the CDR3 is TGTGCCAGCTCAAAGACCGCCGGGTACGAGCAGTACTTC. Looking up the rest from reference TRBV18 and TRBJ2-7 gives the full variable domain: NAGVMQNPRHLVRRRGQEARLRCSPMKGHSHVYWYRQLPEEGLKFMVYLQKENIIDESGMPKERFSAEFPKEGPSILRIQQVVRGDSAAYFCASSKTAGYEQYFGPGTRLTVT.

The V gene is TRBV9, the J gene TRBJ2-5; 10 nucleotides line up with TRBD2. With V trimmed by 6 bases and J by 2 bases, 7 bases remained unmatched. This CDR3 region has 15 residues. Germline-derived CDR1 and CDR2 are SGDLS and YYNGEE. CDR3 nucleotides: TGTGCCAGCAACTCCGGGACTAGCGATCAAGAGACCCAGTACTTC. This sequence encodes CASNSGTSDQETQYF.

The chain uses TRBV7-9 and TRBJ2-3; D remains ambiguous. The CDR3 spans 16 residues. The V and J ends lost 2 bases and 0 bases respectively, with 12 bases between them. In germline, CDR1 is SEHNR, CDR2 FQNEAQ (reference sequence). The CDR3 DNA is TGTGCCAGCAGCTTATGGCAGGCTTCTAGCACAGATACGCAGTATTTT. Residues: CASSLWQASSTDTQYF.

Notes on this clone: Compared with germline, one end of the junction differs, possibly owing to a read error. The V call is TRBV10-3, the J call TRBJ1-6; 8 bases map to TRBD1. The CDR3 sequence is 15 residues long. Germline CDR1 and CDR2: ENHRY and SYGVKD. The CDR3 spells CAISEAGQGGSPLHF. The DNA of the CDR3 is TGTGCCATTAGTGAAGCCGGACAGGGAGGTTCACCCCTCCACTTT.